This T cell receptor beta chain is drawn from a study of blood T cell repertoires in COVID-19. Across 20 to 25 US areas, participants ranged in age from about 18 to 90 years. Participants' reported clinical history set cohort assignment. Per the original methods: Quantification of nucleated cells was approximated via reference gene primer amplification. Only in-frame clones appear in the TCRdb table, and some are missing; sequencing was by immunoSEQ multiplex PCR. V, J and clone size reflect that table, while D and trimming were determined from the DNA. The repertoire consists of some 270,000 clones, with around 85% occurring once and the leading ten covering 8.5% to 9.5%. The sample taken for sequencing was PBMCs or T cells enriched from blood (not recorded which). This clonotype was sampled from a woman aged 45 to 65 with acute COVID-19.

The CDR3 sequence: CASSYEPTGTGGYGYTF. The CDR3 DNA is TGTGCCAGCAGTTACGAACCTACCGGGACAGGTGGCTATGGCTACACCTTC. The rearrangement joins TRBV6-2 or TRBV6-3 to TRBJ1-2, with TRBD1 matching over 8 bases. V trimming: 2 bases; J trimming: 4 bases; junction bases outside the gene matches: 12. From germline, CDR1 is MNHEY and CDR2 SVGEGT. The length of the CDR3 is 17 residues.